This paragraph covers one T cell receptor beta chain sequence. Its antigen remains unidentified. No base quality information exists; no much larger clone differs at one position. This entry comes from a study of CD4+ T cells in melanoma (dated by TCRdb to between 2021 and 2024). Broadly, across the study: The study examined neoantigen-specific CD4+ T cells in human melanoma.

Libraries were constructed by the immunoSEQ multiplex PCR assay. TCRdb re-hosts the immuneACCESS table, in-frame sequences only. Its copies lack some clones; in the studies checked, an unresolved V gene accounts for under half of them, and the cause for the rest is not known. The sample has fewer than 20,000 clones on record, around 77% of them singletons. More than 10% of the sample is in the top ten clones. The donors were melanoma patients. What the authors observed across the whole study: The report described a correlation between neoantigen-specific CD4+ T cells and the function of CD8+ T cells, macrophages and B cells. Diverse differentiation states were reported to be shown by neoantigen-specific CD4+ T cells in melanoma.

Sequencing was done on a sample of cells from a culture (not recorded whether cultured in vitro). The TCR was taken from a human donor with melanoma.

The DNA sequence follows: TGTGCCAGCAGCCAAGATTACCAGGGGGGATCTTACGAGCAGTACTTC. This codes for CASSQDYQGGSYEQYF. The rearranged segments are TRBV4-2 and TRBJ2-7, with a tentative D gene TRBD1 over 7 matching bases. Cut back by 0 bases and 4 bases, the V and J ends lie 16 bases apart. The CDR3 measures 16 amino acids from cysteine to phenylalanine. The entry retains the CDR3 DNA only, 48 bases that are in frame from base 1. CDR1 and CDR2 are read off the germline V gene as LGHNA and YNFKEQ.